These 3 T cell receptor beta chains were sequenced from one sample in a study of breast tumors, draining lymph nodes, adjacent tissues. Axillary draining lymph nodes of breast cancer patients supplied the node samples. TCRdb passed the multiplex PCR reads through MiXCR, listing each CDR3 protein once. This sample yields about 180,000 distinct CDR3 sequences, of which 30% to 35% are seen a single time; 4% to 5.5% belongs to the top ten. The sequencing input was axillary lymph node tissue. The receptors originated from a female donor with breast cancer. Some clones in this sample may be carry-over from other donors' samples.

This clonotype has only a few counts. One base away lies a much larger clone, so this may be a sequencing read error. The chain joins TRBV7-9 to TRBJ2-3; possibly TRBD2 for D (5 bases). The CDR3 has 20 residues. Germline assignment: CDR1 SEHNR and CDR2 FQNEAQ (reference sequence). The V and J ends lost 5 bases and 3 bases respectively, with 30 bases between them. CDR3 region: CASSQIPAVARGIGTDTQYF. In DNA, the CDR3 is TGTGCCAGCAGCCAAATACCGGCGGTAGCGAGAGGCATAGGGACAGATACGCAGTATTTT.

The chain uses TRBV27 and TRBJ1-1; weak D call: TRBD1 (6 bases). Germline values: CDR1 MNHEY, CDR2 SMNVEV (reference sequence). The CDR3 covers 14 residues. Deletions cut 4 bases from V and 4 bases from J, with 13 bases between. As DNA, the CDR3 is TGTGCCAGCAGTTACCAGGGGCGTACCACTGAAGCTTTCTTT. It codes for CASSYQGRTTEAFF.

This clonotype occurred many times. J is TRBJ2-3 and V is TRBV6-5; D is unresolved. The CDR3 contains 13 residues. V was trimmed by 6 bases and J by 4 bases, leaving 11 bases between them. Germline V gene data show CDR1 as MNHEY and CDR2 as SVGAGI. Here the CDR3 reads CASSRRRADTQYF. CDR3 DNA: TGTGCCAGCAGCCGAAGGAGAGCAGATACGCAGTATTTT.